Listed below are T cell receptor beta chains from one sample, sequenced in a study of human T cells and chemical hapten exposure. TCRdb independently ran MiXCR on the RACE reads; one entry per CDR3 protein. Among more than 100,000 distinct CDR3 sequences listed, approximately 13% were seen once. The sample in question was whole blood, obtained in connection with sensitization to the hapten diphenylcyclopropenone (DPC). All receptors derive from a man younger than 30 with alopecia areata. Some clones in this sample may be carry-over from other donors' samples. Each CDR3 is given without its conserved first and last residue. Each record gives: V gene, clone size, CDR3 protein. Rows give clone size only sometimes, using once, few, many, or a class for an expanded clone.

>TRBV7-2|.
ASSSLRGADTQY
>TRBV14|many
ASSQVALGKRLQY
>TRBV5-4|few
ASSLGQGAGDEQF
>TRBV19|.
AAPGGARTEAF
>TRBV11-1|.
ASSKGQTSTSTDTQY
>TRBV14|.
ASSHAGGFGNEQF
>TRBV15|.
ATSLPRQGKEEKLF
>TRBV5-1|many
ASSFSPRTPTYEQY
>TRBV10-1|few
PPNGYT
>TRBV6-6|few
ASSPAGDRAEAF
>TRBV25-1|.
ASTPDQGREQY
>TRBV6-5|few
ASSYSGGDTEAF
>TRBV20-1|few
SARDMTHTPLH
>TRBV20-1|many
SARDWTSPTNEQF
>TRBV7-9|.
ASNPGQGRTEAF
>TRBV6-5|.
ARRMDRPSYGYT
>TRBV27|few
ASSPRGWGSEKLF
>TRBV14|few
ASSLRLTGGNEKLF
>TRBV12-3/TRBV12-4|many
ASSPYY
>TRBV4-3|.
ASSPGVGALSYNEQF
>TRBV27|.
ASSLNHEGDTEAF
>TRBV5-1|.
ASSLDSSNTGELF
>TRBV6-5|few
ASSLEDGRSTDTQY
>TRBV12-3/TRBV12-4|.
ASTSDSEETQY
>TRBV5-1|.
ASRRDSGANVLT
>TRBV4-3|few
ASSLGFNQPQH
>TRBV28|.
ASRPPLGLPEAF
>TRBV10-3|few
AISESPSGANVLT
>TRBV10-3|.
AISERQRLNYGYT
>TRBV4-1|.
ASSQVGRGNQPQH
>TRBV7-9|few
ASSYEERGYSPLH
>TRBV6-1|many
ASSETAGLGTDTQY
>TRBV18|.
ASSPRDRGQYGYT
>TRBV20-1|many
SAAPGGAGAKNIQY
>TRBV20-1|many
SASDGKLPFTDTQY
>TRBV27|few
ASSPRVPADTQY
>TRBV5-1|.
ASSFDDTDTQY
>TRBV7-7|.
ASSLGDTGYNEQF
>TRBV7-6|.
ASSLVAFGYNSPLH
>TRBV6-2/TRBV6-3|many
ASRIPGPIMGPQETQY
>TRBV7-3|.
ASSLDREQGGTGELF
>TRBV6-6|few
ASRLPGLLPTDTQY
>TRBV7-6|.
ASSPWGGSGPDTQY
>TRBV6-2/TRBV6-3|few
ASSYAGELF
>TRBV9|few
ASSVGSGGQETQY
>TRBV5-1|few
ASSLAHWGTAPGLINSPLH
>TRBV11-2|.
ASSPRGQGAGELF
>TRBV7-6|few
ASSLVGGYTDTQY
>TRBV6-1|.
ASSPRQGYNEQF
>TRBV28|.
ASSLSGGQPQH
>TRBV4-3|many
ASSQQGLAGGYEQF
>TRBV7-2|few
ASTLRGTLDSGANVLT
>TRBV4-3|few
ASSQDPAGGLTYNEQF